The clone carrying this T cell receptor beta chain was seen once. These data originate in a study of CD8 T cells in Susac syndrome. The length of the CDR3 is 14 residues. V lost 5 bases to trimming and J lost 4 bases, with 15 bases between them. Germline CDR1 reads MDHEN; CDR2 reads SYDVKM. 0.5 to 1 ug RNA was reverse transcribed with random hexamers. TCRdb re-analysed the immunoSEQ multiplex PCR reads in MiXCR, keeping a single row per CDR3 protein. The sample consists of just over 80,000 distinct CDR3 sequences, about 93% of them appearing once. The chain couples TRBV28 to TRBJ2-7; perhaps TRBD1 as D (6 bases). This clonotype was sampled from a human donor in good health. The sequenced material came from CD8+ T cells from PBMCs. The DNA of the CDR3 is TGTGCCAGCAGTCAAAACAGGGATTCGTACGAGCAGTACGTC. Protein: CASSQNRDSYEQYV.